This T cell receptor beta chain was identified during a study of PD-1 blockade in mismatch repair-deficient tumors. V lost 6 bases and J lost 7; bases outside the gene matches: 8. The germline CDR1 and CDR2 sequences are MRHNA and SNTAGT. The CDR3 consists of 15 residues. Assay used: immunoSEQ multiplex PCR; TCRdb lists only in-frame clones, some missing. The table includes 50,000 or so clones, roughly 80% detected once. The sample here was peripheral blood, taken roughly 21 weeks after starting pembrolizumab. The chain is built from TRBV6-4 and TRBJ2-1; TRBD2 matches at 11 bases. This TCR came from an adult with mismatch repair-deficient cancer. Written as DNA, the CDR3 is TGTGCCAGCAGCCCATCTAGCGGGAGGCCAAATGAGCAGTTCTTC. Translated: CASSPSSGRPNEQFF.